This T cell receptor (beta chain) was identified in a study of CD8 T cells in ankylosing spondylitis. TCRdb analysed the 5' RACE reads with MiXCR anew, one entry per CDR3 protein. This sample has fewer than 450,000 distinct CDR3 sequences; more than 15% occur once, and the top ten carry over 0.9%. In this sample, this clonotype turned up a few times. The antigen remains undetermined. CDR3 size: 14 residues. Germline CDR1 and CDR2: DFQATT and SNEGSKA (reference sequence). V was pared by 4 bases and J by 7 bases, with 7 bases of the junction left unmatched. Study-wide points: Characteristic, it appeared, of ankylosing spondylitis blood was a TCR beta motif of roughly eight highly homologous variants. Disease-linked clones reportedly showed significant enrichment in matched ankylosing spondylitis synovial fluid.

J is TRBJ2-1 and V is TRBV20-1; 10 positions match TRBD1. The TCR was taken from a male donor with ankylosing spondylitis. Input material: blood, either unsorted or a sorted T cell fraction (not recorded which). CDR3 loop: CSAINDRGPNEQFF. The CDR3 region has the DNA TGCAGTGCTATCAACGACAGGGGGCCTAATGAGCAGTTCTTC.